This section outlines one TCR beta chain sequence together with its context. The table came from immunoSEQ multiplex PCR; TCRdb's copy has only in-frame clones and leaves some out. The sample lists just over 50,000 clones; more than 70% were seen once. These data are taken from a study of control samples from healthy donors and cancer patients. The length of the CDR3 is 16 residues. The clonotype originates from a man aged 50 to 59 with head and neck cancer. The sequencing input was PBMCs. The chain links TRBV21-1 to TRBJ1-1; the D call in the table, TRBD1, was not verified against the DNA. TRBV21-1 is a pseudogene segment. CDR3 nucleotide sequence: TGTGCCAGCAGCAAAACAAGGGGTTTAGGGAACACTGAAGCTTTCTTT. Encoded protein: CASSKTRGLGNTEAFF.